This entry lists 10 T cell receptor beta chains sequenced from one sample in a study of T-cell reconstitution after alpha-beta-depleted transplantation in children. Preparation of the TCRbeta library was carried out with unique molecular identifiers. TCRdb re-analysed the PCR reads in MiXCR, keeping a single row per CDR3 protein. The table shows approximately 520,000 distinct CDR3 sequences, with about an eighth occurring only once. The starting material was PBMCs, mostly from graft donor cells, obtained 180 days after TCRalphabeta/CD19-depleted stem cell transplant. The receptors shown here come from a female patient aged 2-15 years who had a stem cell transplant for aplastic anemia, so the T cells may come from the graft donor.

The chain employs TRBV5-1 and TRBJ2-5; 9 nucleotides agree with TRBD1. The CDR3 contains 16 residues. The germline V gene encodes CDR1 SGHRS and CDR2 YFSETQ. With V trimmed by 3 bases and J by 4 bases, 10 bases remained unmatched. CDR3 in amino acids: CASSSPLTGGRETQYF. DNA of the CDR3: TGCGCCAGCAGCTCCCCCCTGACAGGGGGTAGAGAGACCCAGTACTTC.

The table lists this clonotype with a few counts. The rearrangement joins TRBV28 to TRBJ2-7, with 7 bases lining up with TRBD2. V was pared by 6 bases and J by 3 bases, with 8 bases of the junction left unmatched. This CDR3 is 14 amino acids long. Germline lookup yields CDR1 MDHEN and CDR2 SYDVKM. CDR3 DNA sequence: TGTGCCAGCAGACCCCCGGGACTACTCTACGAGCAGTACTTC. This sequence encodes CASRPPGLLYEQYF.

This clonotype was observed a handful of times. This chain connects TRBV5-1 to TRBJ2-1; D assignment may be TRBD1 or TRBD2 (5 bases each). This CDR3 contains 13 residues. Germline CDR1 reads SGHRS; CDR2 reads YFSETQ. Trimming pared 2 bases from V and 9 bases from J, leaving 12 bases between. CDR3: CASSLGVEGEQFF. CDR3 sequence (DNA): TGCGCCAGCAGCTTAGGGGTAGAGGGTGAGCAGTTCTTC.

This clonotype was detected only a few times. The chain combines TRBV12-5 with TRBJ1-2; 10 nucleotides align to TRBD1. The V segment lost 7 bases and the J segment 8 bases; nucleotides outside the gene matches: 7. The CDR3 has 13 residues. Germline values: CDR1 LGHNT, CDR2 FRNRAP. The CDR3 nucleotides read TGTGCTAGTGCCCCCGGGACAGGGGTCGGCTACACCTTC. This codes for CASAPGTGVGYTF.

The V call is TRBV20-1, the J call TRBJ1-5; 8 nucleotides align to TRBD1. The CDR3 is 13 amino acids. Germline lookup yields CDR1 DFQATT and CDR2 SNEGSKA (reference sequence). V shed 5 bases, J shed 2 bases, and the junction held 2 bases outside the gene matches. The CDR3, as DNA: TGCAGTGCTCACAGGGGGGGCAATCAGCCCCAGCATTTT. Translated, it gives CSAHRGGNQPQHF.

The chain joins TRBV18 to TRBJ1-1; TRBD1 aligns across 9 bases. Germline V gene lookup returns CDR1 KGHSH and CDR2 LQKENI. Trimming took 2 bases from V and 4 from J; bases not matched to a gene: 11. The CDR3 sequence is 17 residues long. CDR3 nucleotide sequence: TGTGCCAGCTCACCATGGGTGGAGGGACAGGGAGGCACTGAAGCTTTCTTT. Translated: CASSPWVEGQGGTEAFF.

The chain couples TRBV18 to TRBJ2-1; D is perhaps TRBD1 (5 bases). The CDR3 extends over 14 amino acids. V lost 1 base and J 9 bases, leaving 13 bases between the germline ends. Germline V lookup: CDR1 KGHSH, CDR2 LQKENI. CDR3 DNA sequence: TGTGCCAGCTCACCACTGCAGGGCTATAGTGAGCAGTTCTTC. Encoded protein: CASSPLQGYSEQFF.

V is TRBV11-2 and J is TRBJ2-7, with D possibly TRBD2 on 5 matching bases. The CDR3 is 16 amino acids. The ends were cut back, 0 bases at V and 4 bases at J, with 16 bases in the middle. Germline V gene data show CDR1 as SGHAT and CDR2 as FQNNGV. The DNA of the CDR3 is TGTGCCAGCAGCTTAGATGGACGGGGTTGGGATTACGAGCAGTACTTC. Its translation: CASSLDGRGWDYEQYF.

This sequence joins TRBV20-1 and TRBJ2-1, with 8 positions matching TRBD2. The CDR3 covers 15 residues. Germline values: CDR1 DFQATT, CDR2 SNEGSKA (reference sequence). J lost 6 bases, V lost 2 bases, and 9 bases had no gene match. As DNA, the CDR3 is TGCAGTGCTAGACCATTGACCGGGACTAGCAATGAGCAGTTCTTC. Protein sequence: CSARPLTGTSNEQFF.

The chain uses TRBV20-1 and TRBJ2-7; 8 nucleotides line up with TRBD1. Germline V CDR1 and CDR2: DFQATT, SNEGSKA (reference sequence). This CDR3 spans 12 amino acids. Germline trimming cut 7 bases from V and 3 bases from J; bases unmatched to any gene: 5. The CDR3 loop is CSVSDRDYEQYF. CDR3 nucleotides: TGCAGTGTTTCGGACAGGGACTACGAGCAGTACTTC.